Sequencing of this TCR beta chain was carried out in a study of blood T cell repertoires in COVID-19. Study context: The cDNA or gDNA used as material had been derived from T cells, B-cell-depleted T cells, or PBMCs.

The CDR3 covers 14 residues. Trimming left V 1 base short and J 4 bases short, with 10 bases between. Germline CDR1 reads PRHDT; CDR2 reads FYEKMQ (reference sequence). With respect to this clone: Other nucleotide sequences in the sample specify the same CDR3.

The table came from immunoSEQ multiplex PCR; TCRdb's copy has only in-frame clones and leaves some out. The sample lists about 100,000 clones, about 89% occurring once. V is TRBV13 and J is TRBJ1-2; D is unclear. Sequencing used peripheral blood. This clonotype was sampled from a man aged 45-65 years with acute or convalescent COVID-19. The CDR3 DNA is TGTGCCAGCAGCTTAGAGGGAGGGTCCTATGGCTACACCTTC. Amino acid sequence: CASSLEGGSYGYTF.